A selection of T cell receptor beta chains follows, all from one sample in a study of shared clonotypes between healthy human individuals. Sequenced by immunoSEQ multiplex PCR; TCRdb stores in-frame clones only, minus some. The sample carries hundreds of thousands of clones, approximately 97% recorded once. The specimen was naive CD4+ T cells sorted from blood. All receptors derive from a young woman in good health. Both conserved end residues are part of each CDR3. Each record gives: D gene, V gene, clone size, J gene, CDR3 DNA, CDR3 protein. The D gene is left open where the match is weak. Clone size is shown for a subset of rows, as once, few, many or a class of expanded clone.

NA	TRBV4-1	NA	TRBJ2-3	TGCGCCAGCAGCCAAGATAGGCGGGGTATTAGGACAGATACGCAGTATTTT	CASSQDRRGIRTDTQYF
TRBD1	TRBV11-3	NA	TRBJ2-7	TGTGCCAGCAGCTTGGCCGGGACAGGGTTGTACGAGCAGTACTTC	CASSLAGTGLYEQYF
TRBD1	TRBV27	once	TRBJ2-7	TGTGCCAGCAGTTTATCGACCAGGGGGCTCCCCTACGAGCAGTACTTC	CASSLSTRGLPYEQYF
NA	TRBV27	once	TRBJ1-1	TGTGCCAGCAGGGAGGGGAACTTGAACACTGAAGCTTTCTTT	CASREGNLNTEAFF
NA	TRBV5-4	NA	TRBJ2-1	TGTGCCAGCAGCCCCCCCAGGAGGAGCGGCAATGAGCAGTTCTTC	CASSPPRRSGNEQFF
TRBD2	TRBV28	NA	TRBJ2-1	TGTGCCAGCAGTATTCTAGCGGGAGCGAGCGTTGAGCAGTTCTTC	CASSILAGASVEQFF
NA	TRBV18	NA	TRBJ1-5	TGTGCCAGCTCCCAGGGATTAGATCAGCCCCAGCATTTT	CASSQGLDQPQHF
NA	TRBV13	NA	TRBJ2-1	TGTGCCAGCAGCTTAGCTGGGTCAAACCTCAATGAGCAGTTCTTC	CASSLAGSNLNEQFF
TRBD2	TRBV11-1	NA	TRBJ2-7	TGTGCCAGCAGCGCCGGGACTAGCGGGTACGAGCAGTACTTC	CASSAGTSGYEQYF
TRBD1	TRBV30	NA	TRBJ1-6	TGTGCCTGGAGCGACAGGGAAAGCTCACCCCTCCACTTT	CAWSDRESSPLHF
NA	TRBV10-1	NA	TRBJ1-6	TGCGCCAGCAACCCGGGACACCCCGGTCTCCCCCTCCACTTT	CASNPGHPGLPLHF
NA	TRBV7-8	NA	TRBJ2-1	TGTGCCAGCAGCTTAGCAGGCGGGACCTACAATGAGCAGTTCTTC	CASSLAGGTYNEQFF
NA	TRBV18	NA	TRBJ1-5	TGTGCCAGCTCATCCCTCATGAATCAGCCCCAGCATTTT	CASSSLMNQPQHF
NA	TRBV11-2	once	TRBJ2-7	TGTGCCAGCAGCCCCTTAGACGAGCAGTACTTC	CASSPLDEQYF
NA	TRBV28	NA	TRBJ1-2	TGTGCCAGCAGTTTCGATAAATATGGCTACACCTTC	CASSFDKYGYTF
TRBD1	TRBV12-5	NA	TRBJ2-5	TGTGCTAGTGGTCCGAGGACAGGGGGGTACGAGACCCAGTACTTC	CASGPRTGGYETQYF
NA	TRBV6-1	NA	TRBJ1-2	TGTGCCAGCAGCAAAGAGGTAGAGTCCTACGGCTACACCTTC	CASSKEVESYGYTF
TRBD2	TRBV29-1	NA	TRBJ2-7	TGCAGCGTAGGGGGACTAGCGGGTTCCTCAGCCTCCTACGAGCAGTACTTC	CSVGGLAGSSASYEQYF
NA	TRBV28	NA	TRBJ1-2	TGTGCCAGCAGTCCTGGCACGACAGAGGGCTATGGCTACACCTTC	CASSPGTTEGYGYTF
NA	TRBV10-3	NA	TRBJ1-1	TGTGCCATCAGTGCGGGAGCGGCTGACACTGAAGCTTTCTTT	CAISAGAADTEAFF
NA	TRBV6-1	NA	TRBJ2-7	TGTGCCAGCAGTGAACAGGGGGGGAACGAGCAGTACTTC	CASSEQGGNEQYF
NA	TRBV6-1	NA	TRBJ2-1	TGTGCCAGCAGCATCCAGGGATACAATGAGCAGTTCTTC	CASSIQGYNEQFF
NA	TRBV27	once	TRBJ2-5	TGTGCCAGCAGTACCATCACAACGGGTATTCTAGAGACCCAGTACTTC	CASSTITTGILETQYF
NA	TRBV18	NA	TRBJ1-1	TGTGCCAGCGCCCGGGGGGTCGGAAACGTAAACACTGAAGCTTTCTTT	CASARGVGNVNTEAFF
TRBD1	TRBV19	NA	TRBJ1-5	TGTGCCAGTAGTTCTCGGACAGGGGGCGTTCAGCCCCAGCATTTT	CASSSRTGGVQPQHF
TRBD2	TRBV18	NA	TRBJ2-3	TGTGCCAGCTCAAGGACTAGCGGCAACACAGATACGCAGTATTTT	CASSRTSGNTDTQYF
NA	TRBV11-2	once	TRBJ1-2	TGTGCCAGCAGCTTACTGACAGGACCATCTAACTATGGCTACACCTTC	CASSLLTGPSNYGYTF
NA	TRBV13	NA	TRBJ2-2	TGTGCCAGCAGCTTCTGGATTTCGACCGGGGAGCTGTTTTTT	CASSFWISTGELFF
TRBD2	TRBV18	NA	TRBJ2-1	TGTGCCAGCTCACCCCTAGCGGGAGAGCAGTTCTTC	CASSPLAGEQFF
NA	TRBV28	NA	TRBJ2-7	TGTGCCGGCAGGACTTCTGGAGTGGGAGAGCAGTACTTC	CAGRTSGVGEQYF
NA	TRBV29-1	NA	TRBJ2-7	TGCAGCGTTCGGGCAGGGGCCTACGAGCAGTACTTC	CSVRAGAYEQYF
NA	TRBV6-6	NA	TRBJ1-6	TGTGCCAGCAGTTACGTGGAATCACCCCTCCACTTT	CASSYVESPLHF
NA	TRBV6-6	NA	TRBJ2-7	TGTGCCAGCAACAACTGGAGGTCCTACGAGCAGTACTTC	CASNNWRSYEQYF
TRBD2	TRBV5-6	NA	TRBJ2-3	TGTGCCAGCGCAAAGCGACTAGCGGACACAGATACGCAGTATTTT	CASAKRLADTDTQYF
NA	TRBV27	NA	TRBJ1-1	TGTGCCAGCAGTTTATCAAAAGGAAAGAACACTGAAGCTTTCTTT	CASSLSKGKNTEAFF
NA	TRBV5-1	NA	TRBJ1-3	TGCGCCAGCAGCGACGGACCAAAGAGTTCTGGAAACACCATATATTTT	CASSDGPKSSGNTIYF
NA	TRBV5-1	NA	TRBJ2-1	TGCGCCAGCAGCTTGGAGGAACAGGGTGATGAGCAGTTCTTC	CASSLEEQGDEQFF
NA	TRBV18	NA	TRBJ2-7	TGTGCCAGCTCACCCCGGGACAAATTGTGGGAGCAGTACTTC	CASSPRDKLWEQYF
TRBD1	TRBV18	NA	TRBJ2-3	TGTGCCAGCTCACTTCAGACAGGGAAGCCAGATACGCAGTATTTT	CASSLQTGKPDTQYF
TRBD1	TRBV9	NA	TRBJ2-1	TGTGCCAGCAGCCCCGGGACAGGGAAATACAATGAGCAGTTCTTC	CASSPGTGKYNEQFF
NA	TRBV2	NA	TRBJ2-1	TGTGCCAGCAGTTGGGACCAGAGCTCCTACAATGAGCAGTTCTTC	CASSWDQSSYNEQFF
NA	TRBV15	NA	TRBJ2-3	TGTGCCACAGGGCTACAGGTCGTCGGGAGCACAGATACGCAGTATTTT	CATGLQVVGSTDTQYF
NA	TRBV19	NA	TRBJ1-5	TGTGCCAGTAGTATGTTAGGGAGTAGCAATCAGCCCCAGCATTTT	CASSMLGSSNQPQHF
NA	TRBV19	once	TRBJ2-5	TGTGCCAGTAGTATGACGGGCTTGGAGACCCAGTACTTC	CASSMTGLETQYF
TRBD1	TRBV6-6	NA	TRBJ1-5	TGTGCCAGCAGTGACAGGGGTGAGCAGCCCCAGCATTTT	CASSDRGEQPQHF
TRBD1	TRBV19	NA	TRBJ1-2	TGTGCCAGTAGTATTTCGGCTGGGACAGGGGCGTTCTTCAATTATGGCTACACCTTC	CASSISAGTGAFFNYGYTF
TRBD1	TRBV5-1	NA	TRBJ1-3	TGCGCCAGCAGCCCCGAAGGGACAGGGACTGGAAACACCATATATTTT	CASSPEGTGTGNTIYF
TRBD2	TRBV30	NA	TRBJ2-1	TGTGCCTGGAGTGCCACCGGACTAGCGGATGGTACCGAACCGATTTTTGTCGATGAGCAGTTCTTC	CAWSATGLADGTEPIFVDEQFF
NA	TRBV7-9	NA	TRBJ1-2	TGTGCCAGCAGCTTTGGAAAGGGTCATTATGGCTACACCTTC	CASSFGKGHYGYTF
TRBD1	TRBV28	NA	TRBJ2-7	TGTGCCAGCAGTCAGACCCGGGACAGCGACTACGAGCAGTACTTC	CASSQTRDSDYEQYF
NA	TRBV18	NA	TRBJ1-6	TGTGCCAGCTCCCACGGGACCTTGAGCTCCTATAATTCACCCCTCCACTTT	CASSHGTLSSYNSPLHF
NA	TRBV30	NA	TRBJ1-1	TGTGCCTGGGGGCTACGGAACACTGAAGCTTTCTTT	CAWGLRNTEAFF